This T cell receptor (beta chain) was profiled in a study of OX40 agonist ivuxolimab in advanced cancers. Study in general: One hepatocellular carcinoma and a couple of cutaneous melanoma patients partially responded. Regarding the study as a whole: Partial responders at 0.1-3.0 mg/kg had among the lowest clonal expansion. Several nonresponders also turned out to have low normalized T-cell clonal expansion.

Worth noting for this clone: What it recognizes is unknown.

Anyone with autoimmune disease history or systemic immunosuppression was excluded. The protocol was immunoSEQ multiplex PCR, while the TCRdb copy is restricted to in-frame clones and leaves out a portion. The data show 70,000 to 95,000 clones, 80% to 90% seen once. With 2 bases removed from V and 6 bases from J, the gap between germline ends came to 26 bases. The CDR3 loop spans 18 amino acids. CDR1 is ENHRY and CDR2 is SYGVKD in the germline V gene. The sequence derives from an adult with an advanced solid tumor such as melanoma, head and neck, liver or kidney cancer. The starting material was CD4+ or CD8+ T cells sorted from blood, obtained in a trial of the OX40 agonist ivuxolimab. The chain has TRBV10-3 and TRBJ2-7, with D unresolved. This CDR3 is CAISERAAIRVERSEQYF. For the CDR3, the DNA is TGTGCCATCAGTGAGCGCGCGGCGATCCGGGTCGAGAGGAGCGAGCAGTACTTC.